This T cell receptor beta chain derives from a study of shared clonotypes between healthy human individuals. Donation came from healthy HIV-negative adults that had no recent acute infections or vaccinations. CDR1 is MDHEN and CDR2 is SYDVKM in the germline V gene. Trimming pared 2 bases from V and 4 bases from J, leaving 12 bases between. The CDR3 is 14 amino acids. General observations from the study: Compared with memory subsets, naive subsets generally had larger estimated richness. Genetic and exposure-history diversity was limited by the small donor number.

Here immunoSEQ multiplex PCR was the method, and the copy in TCRdb shows in-frame clones only, minus some. Of roughly 2.2 million clones listed, approximately 93% are singletons. Comment on this clone: Its antigen is unidentified.

The gene calls are TRBV28 and TRBJ2-7, with D maybe TRBD1 (6 bases). The sequencing input was naive CD4+ T cells from PBMCs. Subset described: CD45RA+ positively selected. This receptor was identified in a man between 18 and 35 years old in good health. Some clones in this sample may be carry-over from other donors' samples. The CDR3, as DNA: TGTGCCAGCAGTTTAGTGCTCCAGGGGTACGAGCAGTACTTC. It codes for CASSLVLQGYEQYF.